This T cell receptor (beta chain) was sequenced in a study of cytomegalovirus exposure and HLA in healthy donors. PCR amplification relied on 60 Vbeta primers (plus 13 Jbeta primers). Here immunoSEQ multiplex PCR was the method, and the copy in TCRdb shows in-frame clones only, minus some. The data hold 120,000 to 150,000 clones, with 82% observed a single time. This clone was counted only a few times. What it recognizes is unknown. Germline CDR1 reads SQVTM; CDR2 reads ANQGSEA. Trimming left V 6 bases short and J 5 bases short, with 13 bases between. The CDR3 contains 12 residues. Broader study findings: The majority of TCR sequences were rare, yet some public TCRs appeared in many donors. Later, an analysis found that common viral pathogens appeared to be linked with several of the most significant clusters.

The chain recombines TRBV29-1 with TRBJ2-5, with no clear D. This receptor was obtained from a male donor in good health and CMV-seronegative. Sequences were obtained from PBMCs. DNA of the CDR3: TGCAGCGTACGATTACCAGCGGAGACCCAGTACTTC. Translating gives CSVRLPAETQYF.